A single sample is the source of the 20 T cell receptor beta chains below, sequenced in a study of CD8 T cells in Susac syndrome. Random-hexamer reverse transcription was applied to about 0.45 to 1 ug RNA. A single record per CDR3 protein comes from TCRdb applying MiXCR to the immunoSEQ multiplex PCR reads. The sample has under 200,000 distinct CDR3 sequences, more than 90% seen once. The material sequenced was CD4+ T cells from PBMCs. The receptors were sampled from a human donor in good health.

V gene TRBV15 combines with J gene TRBJ2-1, with 7 bases lining up with TRBD1. CDR1 and CDR2 from the germline V gene are LNHNV and YYDKDF (reference sequence). Unmatched junction bases numbered 4, after V lost 4 bases and J lost 7 bases. The CDR3 has 13 amino acids. The CDR3 sequence is CATSTEQGNEQFF. DNA for the CDR3: TGTGCCACCAGCACAGAACAGGGGAATGAGCAGTTCTTC.

This sequence joins TRBV9 and TRBJ2-3; D call uncertain. The germline V gene has CDR1 SGDLS and CDR2 YYNGEE. With 0 bases removed from V and 1 base from J, the gap between germline ends came to 6 bases. The CDR3 is 14 residues long. The CDR3 is CASSVVLGTDTQYF. CDR3 coding DNA: TGTGCCAGCAGCGTAGTCCTAGGCACAGATACGCAGTATTTT.

The rearrangement links TRBV7-9 to TRBJ1-2; unclear D gene. V was cut by 0 bases and J by 6 bases, with 11 bases left in between. Germline V lookup: CDR1 SEHNR, CDR2 FQNEAQ (reference sequence). The CDR3 loop spans 14 amino acids. The CDR3 loop is CASSLAEVMDGYTF. CDR3 nucleotides: TGTGCCAGCAGCTTAGCGGAGGTTATGGATGGCTACACCTTC.

This chain uses TRBV6-2 or TRBV6-3 with TRBJ2-5; 11 bases fit TRBD2. The CDR3 has 14 amino acids. Trimming at V came to 6 bases and at J to 7 bases, leaving 7 bases not matched to a gene. From germline, CDR1 is MNHEY and CDR2 SVGEGT. This chain's CDR3 is CASSLAGGPGTQYF. The CDR3 coding sequence is TGTGCCAGCAGCTTAGCGGGGGGGCCCGGGACCCAGTACTTC.

The chain couples TRBV30 to TRBJ2-3; D gene uncertain. V was pared by 2 bases and J by 7 bases, with 7 bases between. The germline gives CDR1 GTSNPN, CDR2 SVGIG (reference sequence). The CDR3 extends over 11 amino acids. The CDR3 DNA reads as TGTGCCTGGAGTCTCTCAAATACGCAGTATTTT. Its translation is CAWSLSNTQYF.

The chain uses TRBV29-1 and TRBJ2-3; 7 nucleotides line up with TRBD2. V shed 6 bases and J 1 base; nucleotides not matched to a gene: 10. In germline, CDR1 is SQVTM, CDR2 ANQGSEA. CDR3 size: 15 residues. CDR3 coding DNA: TGCAGCGTCGCCGGGGGGTGGATAGGCACAGATACGCAGTATTTT. Its protein product is CSVAGGWIGTDTQYF.

This sequence joins TRBV4-2 and TRBJ2-4; TRBD1 matches 7 bases. Germline CDR1 and CDR2: LGHNA and YNFKEQ. Trimming removed 0 bases from V and 8 bases from J; junction bases left unmatched: 10. This CDR3 has 16 amino acids. The CDR3 is CASSQDRTGKGDIQYF. CDR3 in DNA: TGTGCCAGCAGCCAAGATCGGACAGGAAAAGGCGACATTCAGTACTTC.

The V gene is TRBV24-1, the J gene TRBJ2-7; maybe TRBD1 (5 bases). The CDR3 spans 14 residues. V lost 4 bases and J 6 bases, leaving 15 bases between the germline ends. Germline V gives CDR1 KGHDR, CDR2 SFDVKD. The CDR3 nucleotides read TGTGCCACCAGTGACCGGACACTCCAGGCCGAGCAGTACTTC. Its protein product is CATSDRTLQAEQYF.

This chain connects TRBV7-9 to TRBJ1-1; D remains unclear. Germline lookup yields CDR1 SEHNR and CDR2 FQNEAQ (reference sequence). V shed 8 bases and J shed 4 bases, with 17 bases lying between them. This CDR3 is 14 amino acids long. The CDR3 bases are TGTGCCAGCGATCGTACCGCCGCGGGCACTGAAGCTTTCTTT. Its protein is CASDRTAAGTEAFF.

The J gene is TRBJ2-1, the V gene TRBV2; a possible D gene is TRBD1 (6 bases). Trimming left V 6 bases short and J 7 bases short, with 10 bases between. CDR1 and CDR2 (germline): SNHLY, FYNNEI. The CDR3 runs to 12 residues. Here the CDR3 reads CASSDDRNEQFF. In DNA form, the CDR3 reads TGTGCCAGCAGCGACGACAGGAATGAGCAGTTCTTC.

The V gene is TRBV19, the J gene TRBJ1-1; 10 bases fit TRBD1. The trim removed 4 bases at V and 4 bases at J, leaving 0 bases unmatched. The CDR3 is made up of 13 amino acids. Germline V CDR1 and CDR2: LNHDA, SQIVND (reference sequence). The CDR3 nucleotides are TGTGCCAGTAGTAGACAGGGGGCCACTGAAGCTTTCTTT. This codes for CASSRQGATEAFF.

The V gene is TRBV7-2, the J gene TRBJ2-5, with D unclear. The V gene lost 1 base and the J gene lost 7 bases, with 10 bases spanning the gap. The CDR3 covers 13 residues. In germline, CDR1 is SGHTA, CDR2 FQGNSA. The CDR3 DNA sequence: TGTGCCAGCAGCTTAGACGCGTCGCGGACCCAGTACTTC. As protein: CASSLDASRTQYF.

This rearrangement joins TRBV6-2 or TRBV6-3 to TRBJ1-2, with D uncertain. The CDR3 length is 13 residues. Germline values: CDR1 MNHEY, CDR2 SVGEGT. V was cut by 5 bases and J by 5 bases, with 12 bases left in between. The CDR3 here is CASSERDYYGYTF. DNA for the CDR3: TGTGCCAGCAGTGAACGCGATTATTATGGCTACACCTTC.

The chain is built from TRBV29-1 and TRBJ2-7; D remains ambiguous. V lost 7 bases and J lost 3, with 10 bases in between. Germline V CDR1 and CDR2: SQVTM, ANQGSEA. CDR3 size: 11 residues. The CDR3 DNA sequence: TGCAGCGGCCTCACGGGCTACGAGCAGTACTTC. Protein product: CSGLTGYEQYF.

The chain carries TRBV6-1 and TRBJ2-5; TRBD2 matches at 7 bases. The CDR3 totals 14 residues. From germline, CDR1 is MNHNS and CDR2 SASEGT. The junction had 6 bases not matched to a gene; V was cut back by 3 bases and J by 5 bases. The CDR3 sequence: CASSEGLAVETQYF. The CDR3 region has the DNA TGTGCCAGCAGTGAGGGCCTAGCGGTGGAGACCCAGTACTTC.

This chain uses TRBV20-1 with TRBJ2-7, with D possibly TRBD2 on 6 matching bases. CDR1 is DFQATT and CDR2 is SNEGSKA in the germline V gene (reference sequence). The germline V and J ends were trimmed by 6 bases and 5 bases, with 11 bases remaining between them. CDR3 size: 11 residues. The chain's CDR3 is CSAWGVNEQYF. The CDR3, as DNA: TGCAGTGCCTGGGGGGTAAACGAGCAGTACTTC.

This chain links TRBV9 with TRBJ1-2, with 7 bases matching TRBD1. The germline CDR1 and CDR2 sequences are SGDLS and YYNGEE. The CDR3 sequence is 13 residues long. Trimming took 0 bases from V and 5 from J; bases not matched to a gene: 1. CDR3 region: CASSVEQGYGYTF. The CDR3 DNA follows: TGTGCCAGCAGCGTAGAACAGGGGTATGGCTACACCTTC.

As for this clonotype: The junction departs from the called germline gene at one end, perhaps through a read error. The chain is built from TRBV19 and TRBJ2-5; D is uncertain. The CDR3 runs 11 residues. The germline gives CDR1 LNHDA, CDR2 SQIVND (reference sequence). This CDR3 is CASRNQGTQYF. CDR3 DNA sequence: TGTGCCAGTAGGAACCAAGGGACCCAGTACTTC.

V usage is TRBV20-1 and J usage is TRBJ1-5, with D possibly matching TRBD1 (6 bases). CDR1 is DFQATT, CDR2 SNEGSKA, per germline (reference sequence). The CDR3 length is 13 residues. V was cut by 5 bases and J by 6 bases, with 14 bases left in between. Written as DNA, the CDR3 is TGCAGTGCTGGCGGGGGGCCTGGTCAGCCCCAGCATTTT. This translates into CSAGGGPGQPQHF.

The J gene is TRBJ2-7, the V gene TRBV4-3, with 10 positions matching TRBD1. This CDR3 region has 16 residues. Trimming took 0 bases from V and 4 from J; bases not matched to a gene: 6. Germline V gene data show CDR1 as LGHNA and CDR2 as YSLEER. The CDR3 spells CASSQEAGTGAYEQYF. The CDR3 region has the DNA TGCGCCAGCAGCCAAGAAGCCGGGACAGGGGCTTACGAGCAGTACTTC.